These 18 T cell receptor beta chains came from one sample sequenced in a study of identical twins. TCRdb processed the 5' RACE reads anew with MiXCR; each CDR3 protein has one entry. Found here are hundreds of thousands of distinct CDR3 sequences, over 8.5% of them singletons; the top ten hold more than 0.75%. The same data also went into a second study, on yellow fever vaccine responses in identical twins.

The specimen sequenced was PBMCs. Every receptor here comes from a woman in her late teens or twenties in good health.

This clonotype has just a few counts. The CDR3, as DNA: TGTGCCAGCAGCTCCGGGGGAATGTACGAGCAGTACTTC. Its protein is CASSSGGMYEQYF. The V call is TRBV5-5, the J call TRBJ2-7; perhaps TRBD2 as D (6 bases). CDR1 and CDR2 (germline): SGHKS, YYEKEE (reference sequence). The CDR3 totals 13 residues. V lost 3 bases and J lost 4, with 11 bases in between.

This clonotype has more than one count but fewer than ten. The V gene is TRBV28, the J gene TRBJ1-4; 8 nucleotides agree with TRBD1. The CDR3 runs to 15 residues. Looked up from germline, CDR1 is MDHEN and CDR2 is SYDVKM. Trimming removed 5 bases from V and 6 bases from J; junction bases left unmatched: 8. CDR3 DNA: TGTGCCAGCAGTCCAAGGACAGGGAGTGATGAAAAACTGTTTTTT. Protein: CASSPRTGSDEKLFF. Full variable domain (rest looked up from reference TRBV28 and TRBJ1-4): DVKVTQSSRYLVKRTGEKVFLECVQDMDHENMFWYRQDPGLGLRLIYFSYDVKMKEKGDIPEGYSVSREKKERFSLILESASTNQTSMYLCASSPRTGSDEKLFFGSGTQLSVL.

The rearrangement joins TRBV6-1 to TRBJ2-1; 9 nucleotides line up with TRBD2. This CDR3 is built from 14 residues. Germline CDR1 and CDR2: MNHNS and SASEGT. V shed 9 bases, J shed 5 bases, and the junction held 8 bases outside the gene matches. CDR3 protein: CASKIAGANNEQFF. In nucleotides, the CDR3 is TGTGCCAGTAAGATAGCGGGGGCTAACAATGAGCAGTTCTTC.

The CDR3 region is CSGGTSSGGELFF. DNA of the CDR3: TGCAGCGGTGGGACATCCTCGGGCGGGGAGCTGTTTTTT. The gene calls are TRBV29-1 and TRBJ2-2, with a tentative D call TRBD1 (6 bases). CDR1 is SQVTM and CDR2 is ANQGSEA in the germline V gene. This CDR3 has 13 residues. Between the trimmed V and J ends, which lost 7 bases and 7 bases, there was a span of 16 bases.

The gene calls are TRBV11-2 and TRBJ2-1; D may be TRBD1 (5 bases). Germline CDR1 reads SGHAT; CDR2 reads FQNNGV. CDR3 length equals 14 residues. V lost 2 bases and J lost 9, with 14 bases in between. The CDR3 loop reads CASSLTGRVGEQFF. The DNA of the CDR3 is TGTGCCAGCAGCTTAACCGGCAGGGTTGGTGAGCAGTTCTTC.

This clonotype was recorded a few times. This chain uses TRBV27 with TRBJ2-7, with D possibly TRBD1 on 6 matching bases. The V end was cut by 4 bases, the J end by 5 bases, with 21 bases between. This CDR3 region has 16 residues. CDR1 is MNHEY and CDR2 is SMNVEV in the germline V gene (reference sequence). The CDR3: CASSSRLGLAGDEQYF. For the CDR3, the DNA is TGTGCCAGCAGTTCCCGCCTGGGTTTAGCAGGGGACGAGCAGTACTTC.

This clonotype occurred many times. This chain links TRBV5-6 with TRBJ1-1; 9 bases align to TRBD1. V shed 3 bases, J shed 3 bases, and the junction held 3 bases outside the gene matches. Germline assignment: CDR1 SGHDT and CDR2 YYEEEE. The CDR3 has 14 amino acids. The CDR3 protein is CASSWDRVDTEAFF. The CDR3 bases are TGTGCCAGCAGCTGGGACAGGGTGGACACTGAAGCTTTCTTT.

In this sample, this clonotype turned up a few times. This CDR3 reads CASSSRLDIYEQFF. The DNA for the CDR3 is TGTGCCAGCAGCTCTCGACTAGATATCTATGAGCAGTTCTTC. V is TRBV11-2 and J is TRBJ2-1, with TRBD2 as a possible D gene (6 bases). The CDR3 covers 14 residues. The germline V gene encodes CDR1 SGHAT and CDR2 FQNNGV. V was pared by 4 bases and J by 8 bases, with 15 bases between.

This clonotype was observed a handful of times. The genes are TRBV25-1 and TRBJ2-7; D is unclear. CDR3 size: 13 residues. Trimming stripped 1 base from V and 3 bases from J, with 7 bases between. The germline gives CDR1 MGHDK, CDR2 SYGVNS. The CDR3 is CASSESHSYEQYF. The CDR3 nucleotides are TGTGCCAGCAGTGAATCCCACAGCTACGAGCAGTACTTC.

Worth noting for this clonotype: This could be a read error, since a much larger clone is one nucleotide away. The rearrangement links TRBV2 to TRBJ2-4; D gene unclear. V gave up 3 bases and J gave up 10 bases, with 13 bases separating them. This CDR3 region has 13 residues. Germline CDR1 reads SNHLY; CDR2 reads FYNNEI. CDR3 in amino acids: CASSDGVSGIQYF. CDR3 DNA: TGTGCCAGCAGTGATGGAGTATCAGGAATTCAGTACTTC. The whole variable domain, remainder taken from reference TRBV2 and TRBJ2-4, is EPEVTQTPSHQVTQMGQEVILRCVPISNHLYFYWYRQILGQKVEFLVSFYNNEISEKSEIFDDQFSVERPDGSNFTLKIRSTKLEDSAMYFCASSDGVSGIQYFGAGTRLSVL.

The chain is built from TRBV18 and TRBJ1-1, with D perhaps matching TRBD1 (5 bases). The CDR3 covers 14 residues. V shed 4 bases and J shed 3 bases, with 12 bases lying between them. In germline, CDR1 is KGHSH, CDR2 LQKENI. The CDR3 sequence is CASSHKEGHTEAFF. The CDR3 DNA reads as TGTGCCAGCTCACATAAGGAGGGGCACACTGAAGCTTTCTTT.

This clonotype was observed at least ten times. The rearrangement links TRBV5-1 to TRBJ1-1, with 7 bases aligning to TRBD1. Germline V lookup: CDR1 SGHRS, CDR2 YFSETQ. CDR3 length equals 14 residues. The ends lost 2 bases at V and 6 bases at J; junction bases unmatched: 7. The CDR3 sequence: CASSFSTGKAEAFF. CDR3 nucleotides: TGCGCCAGCAGCTTTTCGACAGGGAAGGCTGAAGCTTTCTTT.

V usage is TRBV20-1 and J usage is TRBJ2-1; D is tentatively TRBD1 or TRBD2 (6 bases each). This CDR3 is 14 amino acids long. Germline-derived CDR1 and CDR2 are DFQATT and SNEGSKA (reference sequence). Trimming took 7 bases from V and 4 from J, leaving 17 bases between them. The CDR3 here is CSGRGEEAYNEQFF. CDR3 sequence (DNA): TGCAGTGGTAGGGGGGAGGAAGCATACAATGAGCAGTTCTTC.

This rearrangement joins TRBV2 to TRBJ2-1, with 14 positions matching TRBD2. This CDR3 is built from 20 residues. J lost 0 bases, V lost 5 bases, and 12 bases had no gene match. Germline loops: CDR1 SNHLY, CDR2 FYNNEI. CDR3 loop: CASSFGLAGGVRPSYNEQFF. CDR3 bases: TGTGCCAGCAGTTTTGGACTAGCGGGAGGAGTCCGCCCCTCCTACAATGAGCAGTTCTTC.

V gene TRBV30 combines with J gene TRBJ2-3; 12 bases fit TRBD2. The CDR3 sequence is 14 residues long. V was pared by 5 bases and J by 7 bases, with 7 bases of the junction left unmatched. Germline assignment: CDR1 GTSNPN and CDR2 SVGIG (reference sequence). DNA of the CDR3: TGTGCCTGGTCACTAGCGGGAGGAGTTTATACGCAGTATTTT. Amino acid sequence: CAWSLAGGVYTQYF.

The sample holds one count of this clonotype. The CDR3 coding sequence is TGTGCCAGCAGCAAGGGAGGGGGTAGCTACGAGCAGTACTTC. It is translated as CASSKGGGSYEQYF. The chain combines TRBV3-1 with TRBJ2-7, with D perhaps TRBD2 (7 bases). Trimming shortened V by 5 bases and J by 3 bases, and 14 bases separated the two germline ends. The germline CDR1 and CDR2 sequences are LGHDT and YNNKEL (reference sequence). The CDR3 is 14 amino acids.

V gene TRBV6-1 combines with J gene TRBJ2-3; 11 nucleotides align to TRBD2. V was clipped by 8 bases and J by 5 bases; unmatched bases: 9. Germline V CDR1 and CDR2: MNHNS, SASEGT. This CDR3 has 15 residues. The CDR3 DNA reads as TGTGCCAGCCGCGCTAGCGGGGGGCCAGGAGATACGCAGTATTTT. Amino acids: CASRASGGPGDTQYF.

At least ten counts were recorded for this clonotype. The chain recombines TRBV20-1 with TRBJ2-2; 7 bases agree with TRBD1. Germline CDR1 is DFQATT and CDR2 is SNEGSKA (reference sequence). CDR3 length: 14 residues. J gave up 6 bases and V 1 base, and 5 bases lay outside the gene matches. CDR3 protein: CSARVFTGAGELFF. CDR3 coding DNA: TGCAGTGCTAGAGTCTTTACAGGGGCCGGGGAGCTGTTTTTT.